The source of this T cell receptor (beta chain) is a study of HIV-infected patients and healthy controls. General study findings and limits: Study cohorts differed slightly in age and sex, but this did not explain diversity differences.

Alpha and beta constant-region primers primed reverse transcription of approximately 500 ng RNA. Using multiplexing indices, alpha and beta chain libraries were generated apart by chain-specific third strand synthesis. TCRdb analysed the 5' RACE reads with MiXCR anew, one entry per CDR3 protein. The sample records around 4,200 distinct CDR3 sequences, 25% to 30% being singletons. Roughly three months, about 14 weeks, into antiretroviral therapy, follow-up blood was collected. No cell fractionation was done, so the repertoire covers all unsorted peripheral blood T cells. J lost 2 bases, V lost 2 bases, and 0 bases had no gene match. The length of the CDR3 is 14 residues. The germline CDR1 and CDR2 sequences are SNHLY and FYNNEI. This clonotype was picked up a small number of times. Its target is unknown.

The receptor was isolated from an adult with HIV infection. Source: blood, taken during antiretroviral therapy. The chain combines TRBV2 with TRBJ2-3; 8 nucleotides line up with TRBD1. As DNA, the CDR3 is TGTGCCAGCAGTGAACAGGGGGCCACAGATACGCAGTATTTT. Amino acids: CASSEQGATDTQYF. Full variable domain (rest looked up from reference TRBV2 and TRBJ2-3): EPEVTQTPSHQVTQMGQEVILRCVPISNHLYFYWYRQILGQKVEFLVSFYNNEISEKSEIFDDQFSVERPDGSNFTLKIRSTKLEDSAMYFCASSEQGATDTQYFGPGTRLTVL.